Sequencing of this T cell receptor beta chain was carried out in a study of radiotherapy plus CTLA-4 blockade in lung cancer. Data came from immunoSEQ multiplex PCR; TCRdb stores just in-frame clones and leaves some out. The sample lists about 28,000 clones; less than 85% were seen once. The sequenced sample was peripheral blood, obtained from a patient treated with radiotherapy plus ipilimumab. The TCR originated in a human donor with non-small cell lung cancer who had stable disease on radiotherapy plus ipilimumab.

Here the CDR3 reads CASSLNRGGNSPLHF. As DNA, the CDR3 is TGTGCCAGCAGCTTGAACAGGGGAGGTAATTCACCCCTCCACTTT. The rearrangement uses TRBV11-2 and TRBJ1-6; 7 positions agree with TRBD1. The CDR3 spans 15 residues. Looked up from germline, CDR1 is SGHAT and CDR2 is FQNNGV. J was trimmed by 6 bases and V by 3 bases; bases with no gene match: 5.